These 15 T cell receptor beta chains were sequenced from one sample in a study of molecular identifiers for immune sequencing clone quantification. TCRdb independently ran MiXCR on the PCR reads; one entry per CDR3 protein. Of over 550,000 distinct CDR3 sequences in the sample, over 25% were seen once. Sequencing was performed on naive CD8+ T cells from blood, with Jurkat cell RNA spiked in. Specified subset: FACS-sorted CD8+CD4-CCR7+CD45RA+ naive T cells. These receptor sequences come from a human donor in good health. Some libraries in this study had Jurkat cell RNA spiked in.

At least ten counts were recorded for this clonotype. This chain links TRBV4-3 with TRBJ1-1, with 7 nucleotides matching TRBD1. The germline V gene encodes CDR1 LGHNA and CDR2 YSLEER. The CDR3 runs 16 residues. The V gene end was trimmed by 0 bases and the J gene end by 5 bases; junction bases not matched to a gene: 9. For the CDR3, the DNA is TGCGCCAGCAGCCAAGATTTGGTTGCAGGGGGGACTGAAGCTTTCTTT. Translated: CASSQDLVAGGTEAFF.

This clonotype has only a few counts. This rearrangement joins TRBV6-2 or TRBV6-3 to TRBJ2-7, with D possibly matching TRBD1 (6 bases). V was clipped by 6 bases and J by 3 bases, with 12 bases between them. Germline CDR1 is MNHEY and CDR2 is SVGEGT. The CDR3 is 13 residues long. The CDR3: CASRTGQIYEQYF. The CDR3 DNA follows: TGTGCCAGCAGGACAGGACAGATCTACGAGCAGTACTTC.

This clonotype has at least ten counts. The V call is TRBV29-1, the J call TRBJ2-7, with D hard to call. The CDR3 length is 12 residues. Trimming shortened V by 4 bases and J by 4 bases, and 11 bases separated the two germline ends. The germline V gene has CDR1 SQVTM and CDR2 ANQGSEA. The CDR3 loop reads CSVAGLEYEQYF. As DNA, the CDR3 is TGCAGCGTTGCTGGGCTTGAGTACGAGCAGTACTTC.

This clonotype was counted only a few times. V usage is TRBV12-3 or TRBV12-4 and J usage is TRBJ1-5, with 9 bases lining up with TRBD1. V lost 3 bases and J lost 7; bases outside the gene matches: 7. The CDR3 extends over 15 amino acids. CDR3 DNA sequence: TGTGCCAGCAGTTTTGAGACAGGGGGTGGGCAGCCCCAGCATTTT. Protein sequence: CASSFETGGGQPQHF.

In DNA form, the CDR3 reads TGCGCCAGCAGAGGGGTCGACGGGAGTGAGACCCAGTACTTC. Translating gives CASRGVDGSETQYF. The chain is built from TRBV4-1 and TRBJ2-5; a possible D gene is TRBD2 (6 bases). Trimming took 6 bases from V and 5 from J, leaving 16 bases between them. Germline V lookup: CDR1 MGHRA, CDR2 YSYEKL. This CDR3 contains 14 residues.

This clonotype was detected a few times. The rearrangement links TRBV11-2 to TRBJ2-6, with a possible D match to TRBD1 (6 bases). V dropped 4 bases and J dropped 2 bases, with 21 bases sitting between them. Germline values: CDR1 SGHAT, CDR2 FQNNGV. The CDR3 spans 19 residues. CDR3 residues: CASSSVTGTREAGANVLTF. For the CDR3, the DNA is TGTGCCAGCAGCTCGGTGACCGGGACACGGGAAGCTGGGGCCAACGTCCTGACTTTC.

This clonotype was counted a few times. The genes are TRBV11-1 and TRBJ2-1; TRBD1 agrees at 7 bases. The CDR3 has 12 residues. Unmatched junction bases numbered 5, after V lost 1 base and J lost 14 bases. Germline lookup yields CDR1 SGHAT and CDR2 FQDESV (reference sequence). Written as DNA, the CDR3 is TGTGCCAGCAGCTTAGGCCTAACAGGGGAGTTCTTC. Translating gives CASSLGLTGEFF.

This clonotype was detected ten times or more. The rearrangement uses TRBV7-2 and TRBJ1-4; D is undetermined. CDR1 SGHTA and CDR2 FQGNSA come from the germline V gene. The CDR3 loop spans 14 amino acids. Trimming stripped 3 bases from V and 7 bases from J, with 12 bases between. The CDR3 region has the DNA TGTGCCAGCAGCTTCGTTTCGGGCGGTGAAAAACTGTTTTTT. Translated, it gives CASSFVSGGEKLFF.

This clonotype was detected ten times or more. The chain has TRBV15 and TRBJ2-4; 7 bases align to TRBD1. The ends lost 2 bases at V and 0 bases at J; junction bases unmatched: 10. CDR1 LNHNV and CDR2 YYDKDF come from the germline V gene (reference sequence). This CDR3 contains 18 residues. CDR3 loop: CATSRPIGTDKAKNIQYF. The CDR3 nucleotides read TGTGCCACCAGCAGACCAATTGGGACAGACAAAGCCAAAAACATTCAGTACTTC.

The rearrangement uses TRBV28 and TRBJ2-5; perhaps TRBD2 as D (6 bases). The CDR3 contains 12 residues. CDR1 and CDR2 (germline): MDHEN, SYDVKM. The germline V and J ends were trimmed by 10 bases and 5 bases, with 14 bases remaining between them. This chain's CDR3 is CATSGVRETQYF. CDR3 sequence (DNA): TGTGCCACCTCGGGAGTCCGTGAGACCCAGTACTTC.

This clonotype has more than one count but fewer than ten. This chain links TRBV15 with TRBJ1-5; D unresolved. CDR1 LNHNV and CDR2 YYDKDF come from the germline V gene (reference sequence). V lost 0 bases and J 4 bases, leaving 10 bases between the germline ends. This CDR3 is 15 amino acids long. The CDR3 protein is CATSRDRTVNQPQHF. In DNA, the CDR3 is TGTGCCACCAGCAGAGATCGGACGGTGAATCAGCCCCAGCATTTT.

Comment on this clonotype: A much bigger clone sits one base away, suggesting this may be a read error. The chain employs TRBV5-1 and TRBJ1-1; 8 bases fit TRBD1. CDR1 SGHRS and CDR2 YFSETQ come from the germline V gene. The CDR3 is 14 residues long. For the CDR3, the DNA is TGCGCCAACAGCAGTACAGGGGGTTTTACTGAAGCTTTCTTT. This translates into CANSSTGGFTEAFF.

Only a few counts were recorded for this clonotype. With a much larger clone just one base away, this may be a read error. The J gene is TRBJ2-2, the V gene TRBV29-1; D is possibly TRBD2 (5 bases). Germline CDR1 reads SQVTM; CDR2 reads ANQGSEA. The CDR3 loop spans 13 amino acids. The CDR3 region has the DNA TGCAGCTCACTTGGACCTGGCCCCGGGGAGCTGTGTTTT. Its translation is CSSLGPGPGELCF.

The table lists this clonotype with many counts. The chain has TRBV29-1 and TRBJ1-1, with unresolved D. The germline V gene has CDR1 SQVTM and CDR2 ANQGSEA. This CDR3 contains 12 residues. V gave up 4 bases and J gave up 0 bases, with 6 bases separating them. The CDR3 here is CSVAKMNTEAFF. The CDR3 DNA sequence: TGCAGCGTTGCAAAAATGAACACTGAAGCTTTCTTT.

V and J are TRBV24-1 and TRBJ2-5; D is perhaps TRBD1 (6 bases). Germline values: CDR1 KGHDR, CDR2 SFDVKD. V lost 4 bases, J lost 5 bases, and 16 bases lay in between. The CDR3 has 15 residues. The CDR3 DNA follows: TGTGCCACCAGTGAACACGGGACACCGGAGGAGACCCAGTACTTC. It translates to CATSEHGTPEETQYF.